Shown below are 13 T cell receptor beta chains from a single sample sequenced in a study of cytomegalovirus exposure and HLA in healthy donors. The PCR used 60 Vbeta and 13 Jbeta primers. The table came from immunoSEQ multiplex PCR; TCRdb's copy has only in-frame clones and leaves some out. Found here are tens of thousands of clones, 78% of them singletons; the top ten hold roughly 1.5%. The specimen was PBMCs. The receptors here all came from a female donor in good health and CMV-seronegative.

This clone was picked up a small number of times. The genes are TRBV7-2 and TRBJ2-1, with D uncertain. Germline CDR1 SGHTA, CDR2 FQGNSA. The CDR3 extends over 11 amino acids. Trimming shortened V by 5 bases and J by 5 bases, and 4 bases separated the two germline ends. This CDR3 reads CASSPDNEQFF. The CDR3 DNA sequence: TGTGCCAGCAGCCCGGACAATGAGCAGTTCTTC.

The chain is built from TRBV7-3 and TRBJ2-7, with 9 nucleotides matching TRBD1. This CDR3 contains 15 residues. Losses at the gene ends were 4 bases for V and 3 bases for J; bases not matched to a gene: 7. Germline V gene data show CDR1 as SGHTA and CDR2 as FQGTGA. CDR3 amino acids: CASSSYPGQGYEQYF. CDR3 nucleotide sequence: TGTGCCAGCAGCTCTTACCCGGGACAGGGCTACGAGCAGTACTTC.

V is TRBV7-3 and J is TRBJ1-1, with D perhaps matching TRBD1 (6 bases). The CDR3 has 14 residues. Germline CDR1 is SGHTA and CDR2 is FQGTGA. The ends were cut back, 5 bases at V and 1 base at J, with 11 bases in the middle. The CDR3 sequence is CASSPSTGNTEAFF. The CDR3 DNA reads as TGTGCCAGCAGCCCTTCGACAGGGAACACTGAAGCTTTCTTT.

CDR3 loop: CASSQRFGMNTGQGAWEQFF. The CDR3 DNA reads TGCGCCAGCAGCCAACGTTTTGGGATGAACACGGGACAGGGGGCTTGGGAGCAGTTCTTC. The genes are TRBV4-1 and TRBJ2-1; 12 nucleotides agree with TRBD1. The CDR3 covers 20 residues. The V gene's germline CDR1 is MGHRA and CDR2 YSYEKL. V was pared by 2 bases and J by 10 bases, with 21 bases of the junction left unmatched.

The chain uses TRBV15 and TRBJ1-5; tentative D call: TRBD1 (5 bases). The germline V and J ends were trimmed by 6 bases and 3 bases, with 18 bases remaining between them. CDR1 LNHNV and CDR2 YYDKDF come from the germline V gene (reference sequence). The CDR3 sequence is 16 residues long. CDR3 sequence (DNA): TGTGCCACCAGTCGTCCAGGGATGGTCGACAATCAGCCCCAGCATTTT. This encodes CATSRPGMVDNQPQHF.

The V call is TRBV5-1, the J call TRBJ2-7; a possible D gene is TRBD1 (6 bases). This CDR3 comprises 16 residues. Trimming cost V 0 bases and J 0 bases, with 13 bases left between them. Germline V gene sequence: CDR1 SGHRS, CDR2 YFSETQ. Written as DNA, the CDR3 is TGCGCCAGCAGCTTGGACAAAACAGGGAGCTCCTACGAGCAGTACTTC. The encoded protein is CASSLDKTGSSYEQYF.

The table lists this clone with a few counts. The CDR3 DNA is TGCGCCAGCAGCCAAGATACCCACGGGTCGTATGGCTACACCTTC. It codes for CASSQDTHGSYGYTF. The V and J genes are TRBV4-3 and TRBJ1-2; D unclear. CDR1 and CDR2 from the germline V gene are LGHNA and YSLEER. Between the trimmed V and J ends, which lost 0 bases and 5 bases, there was a span of 13 bases. The CDR3 has 15 amino acids.

CDR3 in amino acids: CSVEDQGGRSFEQYF. The CDR3 coding sequence is TGCAGCGTTGAAGATCAGGGGGGCCGAAGTTTCGAGCAGTACTTC. The genes are TRBV29-1 and TRBJ2-7, with D tentatively TRBD1 (7 bases). This CDR3 contains 15 residues. The V gene lost 0 bases and the J gene lost 6 bases, with 18 bases spanning the gap. Germline CDR1 reads SQVTM; CDR2 reads ANQGSEA.

CDR3 sequence reads: CASKQQGTPYEQYF. In DNA, the CDR3 is TGTGCCAGCAAACAACAGGGGACTCCGTACGAGCAGTACTTC. This rearrangement joins TRBV6-5 to TRBJ2-7; weak D call: TRBD1 (7 bases). V lost 7 bases and J lost 4, with 17 bases in between. The germline V gene encodes CDR1 MNHEY and CDR2 SVGAGI. The CDR3 contains 14 residues.

This chain uses TRBV18 with TRBJ1-1, with TRBD1 as a possible D gene (6 bases). V gave up 5 bases and J gave up 4 bases, with 17 bases separating them. The CDR3 runs 15 residues. Germline V gene lookup returns CDR1 KGHSH and CDR2 LQKENI. The CDR3 DNA sequence: TGTGCCAGCTCAGCACAGGCAGGGGTTTCCACTGAAGCTTTCTTT. Its protein product is CASSAQAGVSTEAFF.

The gene calls are TRBV27 and TRBJ2-7, with a tentative D call TRBD1 (6 bases). V dropped 7 bases and J dropped 3 bases, with 16 bases sitting between them. The CDR3 is 14 amino acids. The V gene's germline CDR1 is MNHEY and CDR2 SMNVEV (reference sequence). CDR3 sequence (DNA): TGTGCCAGCAAACGGACAGTCGACTTCTACGAGCAGTACTTC. This translates into CASKRTVDFYEQYF.

The chain carries TRBV7-3 and TRBJ2-2, with 9 positions matching TRBD2. The CDR3 is 14 residues long. Germline V gene lookup returns CDR1 SGHTA and CDR2 FQGTGA. V dropped 5 bases and J dropped 7; count of bases not matched to a gene: 5. CDR3 protein: CASSPSGEGGELFF. The CDR3 DNA reads as TGTGCCAGCAGCCCTAGCGGGGAAGGCGGGGAGCTGTTTTTT. Full variable domain (outside the CDR3, taken from reference TRBV7-3 and TRBJ2-2): GAGVSQTPSNKVTEKGKYVELRCDPISGHTALYWYRQSLGQGPEFLIYFQGTGAADDSGLPNDRFFAVRPEGSVSTLKIQRTERGDSAVYLCASSPSGEGGELFFGEGSRLTVL.

The chain carries TRBV6-1 and TRBJ1-5, with D unresolved. This CDR3 spans 12 amino acids. Trimming pared 7 bases from V and 7 bases from J, leaving 11 bases between. From germline, CDR1 is MNHNS and CDR2 SASEGT. The CDR3 DNA sequence: TGTGCCAGCACCCAAATCGGGCAGCCCCAGCATTTT. The encoded protein is CASTQIGQPQHF.